This T cell receptor beta chain came from a study of CD8 T cells in Susac syndrome. The RNA input was about 0.5 to 1 ug, and it was reverse transcribed with random hexamers. TCR beta CDR3 was amplified by immunoSEQ multiplex PCR. This amplification extended across 54 Vbeta and 13 Jbeta segments. From the immunoSEQ multiplex PCR reads, TCRdb called clonotypes with MiXCR, one entry per CDR3 protein. Of around 77,000 distinct CDR3 sequences in the sample, 95% to 96% were seen once. The multiple sclerosis controls comprised treatment-naive patients whose relapsing-remitting disease was stable or active. TEMRA cells underwent FACS enrichment and CD8+ and CD4+ T cells underwent negative isolation. This CDR3 region has 16 residues. Germline lookup yields CDR1 SEHNR and CDR2 FQNEAQ (reference sequence). Trimming shortened V by 4 bases and J by 6 bases, and 16 bases separated the two germline ends.

The chain carries TRBV7-9 and TRBJ1-6; maybe TRBD1 (5 bases). This clonotype originated in a human donor with multiple sclerosis. The sample consisted of CD4+ T cells from PBMCs. The CDR3 DNA follows: TGTGCCAGCAGCTCTGGGACCGAGGGAGGTAATTCACCCCTCCACTTT. It specifies CASSSGTEGGNSPLHF.